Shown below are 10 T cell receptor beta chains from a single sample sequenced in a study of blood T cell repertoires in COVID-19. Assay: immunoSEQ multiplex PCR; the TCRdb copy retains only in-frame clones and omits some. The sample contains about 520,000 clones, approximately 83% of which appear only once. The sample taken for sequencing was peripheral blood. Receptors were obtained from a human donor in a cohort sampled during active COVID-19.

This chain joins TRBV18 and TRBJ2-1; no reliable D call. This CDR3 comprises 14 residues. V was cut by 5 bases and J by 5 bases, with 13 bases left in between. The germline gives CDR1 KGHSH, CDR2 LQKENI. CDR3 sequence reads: CASSSLRVHNEQFF. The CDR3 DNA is TGTGCCAGCTCATCACTCCGAGTCCACAATGAGCAGTTCTTC.

CDR3 loop: CASSGGTGFSFKAFF. The DNA for the CDR3 is TGCGCCAGCAGCGGCGGGACAGGCTTTTCGTTTAAAGCTTTCTTT. This chain links TRBV5-1 with TRBJ1-1, with 8 bases lining up with TRBD1. Germline V gene lookup returns CDR1 SGHRS and CDR2 YFSETQ. The CDR3 has 15 residues. After removal of 4 bases from V and 9 bases from J, the junction contained 14 bases not matched to a gene.

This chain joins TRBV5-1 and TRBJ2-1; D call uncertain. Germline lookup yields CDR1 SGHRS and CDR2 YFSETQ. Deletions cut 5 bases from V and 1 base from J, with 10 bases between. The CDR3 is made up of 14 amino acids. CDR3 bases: TGCGCCAGCAGACCCCAGGAATCCTACAATGAGCAGTTCTTC. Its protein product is CASRPQESYNEQFF.

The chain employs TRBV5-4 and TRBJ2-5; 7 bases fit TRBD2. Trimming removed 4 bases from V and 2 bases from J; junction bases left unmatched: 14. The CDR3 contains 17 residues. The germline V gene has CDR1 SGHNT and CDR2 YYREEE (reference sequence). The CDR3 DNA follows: TGTGCCAGCAGCGTTTGGGCGGGACTAAAACATCAAGAGACCCAGTACTTC. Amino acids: CASSVWAGLKHQETQYF. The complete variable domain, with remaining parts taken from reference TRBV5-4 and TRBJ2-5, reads ETGVTQSPTHLIKTRGQQVTLRCSSQSGHNTVSWYQQALGQGPQFIFQYYREEENGRGNFPPRFSGLQFPNYSSELNVNALELDDSALYLCASSVWAGLKHQETQYFGPGTRLLVL.

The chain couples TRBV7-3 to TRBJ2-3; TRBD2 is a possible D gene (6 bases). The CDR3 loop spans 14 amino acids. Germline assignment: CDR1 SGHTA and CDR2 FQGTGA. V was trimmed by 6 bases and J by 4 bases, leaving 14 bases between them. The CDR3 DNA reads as TGTGCCAGCAGGCGTGGAGGGAGTTCAGATACGCAGTATTTT. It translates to CASRRGGSSDTQYF.

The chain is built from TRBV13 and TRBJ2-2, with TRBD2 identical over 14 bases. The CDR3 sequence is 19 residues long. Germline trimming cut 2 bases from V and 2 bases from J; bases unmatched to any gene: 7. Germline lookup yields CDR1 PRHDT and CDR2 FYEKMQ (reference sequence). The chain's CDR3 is CASSLPFGLAGGNTGELFF. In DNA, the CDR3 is TGTGCCAGCAGCTTACCCTTTGGACTAGCGGGAGGAAACACCGGGGAGCTGTTTTTT.

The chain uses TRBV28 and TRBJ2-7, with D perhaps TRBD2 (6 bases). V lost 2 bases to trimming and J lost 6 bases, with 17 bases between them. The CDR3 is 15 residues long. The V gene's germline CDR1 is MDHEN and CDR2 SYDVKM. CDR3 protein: CASSLGAGWRGEQYF. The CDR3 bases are TGTGCCAGCAGTTTAGGGGCAGGGTGGAGGGGCGAGCAGTACTTC.

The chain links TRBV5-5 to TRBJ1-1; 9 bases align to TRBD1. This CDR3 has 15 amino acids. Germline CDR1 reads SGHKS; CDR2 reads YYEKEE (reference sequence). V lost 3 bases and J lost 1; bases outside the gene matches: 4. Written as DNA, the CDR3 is TGTGCCAGCAGCTCTCTGGGACAGGGGAACACTGAAGCTTTCTTT. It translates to CASSSLGQGNTEAFF.

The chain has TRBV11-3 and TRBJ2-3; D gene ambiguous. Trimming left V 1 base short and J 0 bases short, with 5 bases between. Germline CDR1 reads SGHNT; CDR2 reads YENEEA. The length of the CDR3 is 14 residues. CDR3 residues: CASSLVGSTDTQYF. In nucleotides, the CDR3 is TGTGCCAGCAGCTTAGTCGGTAGCACAGATACGCAGTATTTT.

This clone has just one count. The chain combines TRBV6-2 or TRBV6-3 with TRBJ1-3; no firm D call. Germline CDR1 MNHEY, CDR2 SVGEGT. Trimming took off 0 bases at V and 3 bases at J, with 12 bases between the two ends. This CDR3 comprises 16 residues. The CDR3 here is CASSYSSRVDGNTIYF. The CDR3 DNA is TGTGCCAGCAGTTACTCGTCGCGGGTTGATGGAAACACCATATATTTT.